This T cell receptor beta chain was sequenced in a study of CXCR3-negative and CXCR3-positive naive CD8 T cells. This CDR3 spans 16 amino acids. The germline V gene encodes CDR1 LGHNA and CDR2 YSLEER. Researchers prepared the TRB cDNA libraries using 5' RACE with UMI labels. From the 5' RACE reads, TCRdb lists one entry per CDR3 protein and no DNA. This sample contains 90,000 to 100,000 distinct CDR3 sequences. On this clonotype itself: As yet, its antigen is unknown.

Study-level points and caveats: Diversity was high in both naive subsets and much lower in memory cells. Partial loss of CXCR3 expression followed cryopreservation; most assays used fresh PBMCs. CXCR3-positive naive cells carried more hydrophobic TRB CDR3s than CXCR3-negative ones.

Cells classed as naive CD8+ T cells were CD45RO-CCR7+CD27+CD95-. This clonotype was sampled from a human donor in good health. Some clones in this sample may be carry-over from other donors' samples. J is TRBJ2-7 and V is TRBV4-3; TCRdb selects TRBD1, and the lack of DNA leaves this call unchecked. What was sequenced was naive CXCR3+ CD8+ T cells from blood. Indicated subset: CD45RO-CCR7+CD27+CD95- naive CD8+ T cells expressing CXCR3 (TNR3+). The chain's CDR3 is CASSQAWEIGAREQYF.